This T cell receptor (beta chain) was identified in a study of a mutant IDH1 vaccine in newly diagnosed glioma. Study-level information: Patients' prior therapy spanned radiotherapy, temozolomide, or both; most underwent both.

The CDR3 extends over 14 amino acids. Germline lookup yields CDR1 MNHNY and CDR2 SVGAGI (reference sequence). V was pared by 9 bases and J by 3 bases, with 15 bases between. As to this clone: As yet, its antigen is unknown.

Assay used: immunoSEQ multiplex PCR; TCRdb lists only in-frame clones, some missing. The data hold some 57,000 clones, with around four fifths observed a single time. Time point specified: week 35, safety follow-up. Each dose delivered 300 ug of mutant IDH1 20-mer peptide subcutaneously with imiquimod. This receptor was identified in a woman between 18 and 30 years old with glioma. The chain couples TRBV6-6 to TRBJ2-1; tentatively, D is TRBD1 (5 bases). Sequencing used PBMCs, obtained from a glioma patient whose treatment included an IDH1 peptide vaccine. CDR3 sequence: CASHDRSFYNEQFF. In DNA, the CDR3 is TGTGCCAGTCACGACAGAAGCTTCTACAATGAGCAGTTCTTC.